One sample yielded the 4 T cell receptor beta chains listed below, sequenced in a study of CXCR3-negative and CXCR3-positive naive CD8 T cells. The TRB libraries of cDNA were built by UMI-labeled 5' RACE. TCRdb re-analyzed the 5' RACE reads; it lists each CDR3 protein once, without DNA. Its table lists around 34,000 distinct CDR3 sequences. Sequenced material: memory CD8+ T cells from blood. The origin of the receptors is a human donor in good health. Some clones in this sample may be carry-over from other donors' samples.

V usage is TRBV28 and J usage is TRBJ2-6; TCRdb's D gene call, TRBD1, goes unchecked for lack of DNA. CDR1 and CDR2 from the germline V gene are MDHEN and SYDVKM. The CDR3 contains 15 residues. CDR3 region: CASSQDRGGANVLTF.

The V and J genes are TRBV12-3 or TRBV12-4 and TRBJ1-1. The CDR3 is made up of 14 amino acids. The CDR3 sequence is CASSRPIGSTEAFF.

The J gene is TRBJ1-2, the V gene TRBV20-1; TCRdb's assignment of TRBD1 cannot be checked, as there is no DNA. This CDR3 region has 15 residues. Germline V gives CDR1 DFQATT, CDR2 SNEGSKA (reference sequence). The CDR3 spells CSLRAGDRRDYGYTF.

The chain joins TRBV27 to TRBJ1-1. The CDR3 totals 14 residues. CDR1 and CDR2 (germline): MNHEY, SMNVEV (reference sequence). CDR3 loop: CASSPGGPRTEAFF.